This T cell receptor beta chain is drawn from a study of cytotoxic CD8 clonotypes in ibrutinib-treated CLL. TCRdb's copy holds only in-frame clones and misses some; the assay was immunoSEQ multiplex PCR. The sample has 65,000 to 85,000 clones; 90% are singletons. This clone was picked up one time. Its antigen remains unknown. Germline CDR1 is SGHTA and CDR2 is FQGTGA. V lost 5 bases and J lost 1, with 8 bases in between. This CDR3 comprises 13 residues. Regarding the study as a whole: Clonality was higher at baseline than in age-matched healthy donors and tracked circulating CD8+ T-cell counts.

The chain employs TRBV7-3 and TRBJ1-1; the D gene is possibly TRBD1 (5 bases). This TCR derives from a human donor with chronic lymphocytic leukemia. The sequencing here drew on PBMCs, taken after 12 months of ibrutinib treatment. DNA of the CDR3: TGTGCCAGCAGCCGGGACCCGAACACTGAAGCTTTCTTT. Its protein product is CASSRDPNTEAFF.